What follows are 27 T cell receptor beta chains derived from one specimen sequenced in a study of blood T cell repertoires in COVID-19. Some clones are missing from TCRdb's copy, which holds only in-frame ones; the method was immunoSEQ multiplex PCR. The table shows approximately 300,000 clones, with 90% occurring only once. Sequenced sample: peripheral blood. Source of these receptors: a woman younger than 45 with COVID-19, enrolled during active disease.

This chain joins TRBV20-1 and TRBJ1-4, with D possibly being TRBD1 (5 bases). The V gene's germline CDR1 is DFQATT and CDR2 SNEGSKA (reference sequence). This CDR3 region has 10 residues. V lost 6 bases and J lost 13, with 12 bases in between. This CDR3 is CSAWGDRLFF. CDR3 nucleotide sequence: TGCAGTGCCTGGGGTGACAGACTGTTTTTT.

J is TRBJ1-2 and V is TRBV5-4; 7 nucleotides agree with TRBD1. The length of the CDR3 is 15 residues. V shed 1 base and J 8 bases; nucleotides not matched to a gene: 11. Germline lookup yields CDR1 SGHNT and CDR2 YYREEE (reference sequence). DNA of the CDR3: TGTGCCAGCAGCTTGATTGACAGGGAAGGAGGAGGCTACACCTTC. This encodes CASSLIDREGGGYTF.

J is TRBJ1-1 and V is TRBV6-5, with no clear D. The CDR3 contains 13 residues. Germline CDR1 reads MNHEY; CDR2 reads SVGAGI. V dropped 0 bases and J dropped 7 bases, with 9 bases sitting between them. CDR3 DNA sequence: TGTGCCAGCAGTTACTCGAGGTCTGGTGAAGCTTTCTTT. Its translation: CASSYSRSGEAFF.

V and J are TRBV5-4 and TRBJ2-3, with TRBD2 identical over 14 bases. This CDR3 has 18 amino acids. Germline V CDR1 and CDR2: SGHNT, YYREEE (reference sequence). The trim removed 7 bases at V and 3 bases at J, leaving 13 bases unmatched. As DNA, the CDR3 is TGTGCCAGCCGGCCCGGGACTAGCGGGAGATTATGGACAGATACGCAGTATTTT. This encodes CASRPGTSGRLWTDTQYF.

The CDR3 bases are TGTGCCAGCAGCCCGGGGAACTTCAGGGATACGCAGTATTTT. This translates into CASSPGNFRDTQYF. V gene TRBV7-2 combines with J gene TRBJ2-3, with a tentative D call TRBD2 (5 bases). Per the germline V gene, CDR1 is SGHTA and CDR2 is FQGNSA. Trimming pared 5 bases from V and 6 bases from J, leaving 15 bases between. The CDR3 has 14 amino acids.

The CDR3, as DNA: TGCAGCGTTGAAGATCGGGAAGGCTACACCTTC. Its translation is CSVEDREGYTF. The V call is TRBV29-1, the J call TRBJ1-2; the D is unclear. V shed 0 bases and J shed 8 bases, with 7 bases lying between them. The CDR3 contains 11 residues. Germline V gene lookup returns CDR1 SQVTM and CDR2 ANQGSEA. The full variable domain, with the rest looked up from reference TRBV29-1 and TRBJ1-2, is SAVISQKPSRDICQRGTSLTIQCQVDSQVTMMFWYRQQPGQSLTLIATANQGSEATYESGFVIDKFPISRPNLTFSTLTVSNMSPEDSSIYLCSVEDREGYTFGSGTRLTVV.

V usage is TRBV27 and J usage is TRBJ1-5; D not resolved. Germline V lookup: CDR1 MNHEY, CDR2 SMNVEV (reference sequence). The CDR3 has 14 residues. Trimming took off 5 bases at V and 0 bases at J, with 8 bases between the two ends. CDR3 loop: CASSEYYSNQPQHF. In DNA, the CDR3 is TGTGCCAGCAGTGAATACTATAGCAATCAGCCCCAGCATTTT.

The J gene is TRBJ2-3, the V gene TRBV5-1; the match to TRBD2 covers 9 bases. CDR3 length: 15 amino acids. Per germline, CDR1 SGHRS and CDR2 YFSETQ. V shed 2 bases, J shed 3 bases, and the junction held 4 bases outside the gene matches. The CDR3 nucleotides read TGCGCCAGCAGCTTTCTAGCGGGGTCGACAGATACGCAGTATTTT. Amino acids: CASSFLAGSTDTQYF.

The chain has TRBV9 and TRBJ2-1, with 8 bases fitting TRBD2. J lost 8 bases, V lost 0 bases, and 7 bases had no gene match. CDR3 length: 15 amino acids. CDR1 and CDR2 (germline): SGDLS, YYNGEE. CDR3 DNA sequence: TGTGCCAGCAGCGTAGGGACTAGCCTCAACGATGAGCAGTTCTTC. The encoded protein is CASSVGTSLNDEQFF.

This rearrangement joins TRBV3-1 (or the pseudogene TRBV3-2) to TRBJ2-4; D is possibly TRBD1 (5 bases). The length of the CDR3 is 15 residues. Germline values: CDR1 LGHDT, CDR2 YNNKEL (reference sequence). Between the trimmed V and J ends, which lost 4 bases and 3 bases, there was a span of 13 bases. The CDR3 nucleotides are TGTGCCAGCAGCCGTAGGGGCAATGGCAAAAACATTCAGTACTTC. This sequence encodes CASSRRGNGKNIQYF.

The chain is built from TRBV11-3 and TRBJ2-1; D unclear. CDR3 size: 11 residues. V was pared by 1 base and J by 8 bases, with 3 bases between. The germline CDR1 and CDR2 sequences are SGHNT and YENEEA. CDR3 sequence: CASSLADEQFF. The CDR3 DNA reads TGTGCCAGCAGCTTAGCCGATGAGCAGTTCTTC.

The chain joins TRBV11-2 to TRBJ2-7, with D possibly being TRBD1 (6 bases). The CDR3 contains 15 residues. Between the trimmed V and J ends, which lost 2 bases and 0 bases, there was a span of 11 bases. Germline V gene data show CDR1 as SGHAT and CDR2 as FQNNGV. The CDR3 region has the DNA TGTGCCAGCAGCTTATACCCGGACAGCTCCTACGAGCAGTACTTC. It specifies CASSLYPDSSYEQYF.

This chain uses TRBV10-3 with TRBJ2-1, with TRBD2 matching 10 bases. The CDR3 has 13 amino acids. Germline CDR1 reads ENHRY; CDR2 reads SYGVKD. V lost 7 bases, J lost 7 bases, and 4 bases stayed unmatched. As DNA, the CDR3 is TGTGCCATCACTCAGCGGGAGGGTAATGAGCAGTTCTTC. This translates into CAITQREGNEQFF.

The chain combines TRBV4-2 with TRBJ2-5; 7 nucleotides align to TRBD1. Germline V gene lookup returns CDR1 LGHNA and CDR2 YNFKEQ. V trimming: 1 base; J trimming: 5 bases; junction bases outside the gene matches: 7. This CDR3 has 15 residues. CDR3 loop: CASSQAQGGAETQYF. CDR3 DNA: TGTGCCAGCAGCCAAGCCCAAGGGGGCGCCGAGACCCAGTACTTC.

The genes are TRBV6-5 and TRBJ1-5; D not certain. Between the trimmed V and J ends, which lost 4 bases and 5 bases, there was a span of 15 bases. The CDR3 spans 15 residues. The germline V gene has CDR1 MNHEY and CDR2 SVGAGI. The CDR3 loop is CASSLDIHRDQPQHF. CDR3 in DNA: TGTGCCAGCAGTTTAGACATCCATCGCGATCAGCCCCAGCATTTT.

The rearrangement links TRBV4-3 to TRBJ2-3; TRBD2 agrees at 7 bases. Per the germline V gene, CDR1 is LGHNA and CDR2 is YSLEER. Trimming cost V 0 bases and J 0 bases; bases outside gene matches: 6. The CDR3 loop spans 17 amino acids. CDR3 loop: CASSQDGSGASTDTQYF. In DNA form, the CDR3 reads TGCGCCAGCAGCCAAGACGGGAGCGGGGCTAGCACAGATACGCAGTATTTT.

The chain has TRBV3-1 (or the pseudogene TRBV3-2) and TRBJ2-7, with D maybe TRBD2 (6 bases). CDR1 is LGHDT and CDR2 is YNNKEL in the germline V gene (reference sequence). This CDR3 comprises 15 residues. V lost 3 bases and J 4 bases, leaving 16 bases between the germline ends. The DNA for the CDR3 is TGTGCCAGCAGCCAGGGGCTAGCGTCTGCTTACGAGCAGTACTTC. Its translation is CASSQGLASAYEQYF.

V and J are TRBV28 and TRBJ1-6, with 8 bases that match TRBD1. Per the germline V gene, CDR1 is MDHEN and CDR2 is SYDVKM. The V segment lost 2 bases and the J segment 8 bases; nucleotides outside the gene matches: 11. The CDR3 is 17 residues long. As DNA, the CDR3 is TGTGCCAGCAGTTTACGCCCGGCAGGGGGCGACTATTCACCCCTCCACTTT. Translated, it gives CASSLRPAGGDYSPLHF.

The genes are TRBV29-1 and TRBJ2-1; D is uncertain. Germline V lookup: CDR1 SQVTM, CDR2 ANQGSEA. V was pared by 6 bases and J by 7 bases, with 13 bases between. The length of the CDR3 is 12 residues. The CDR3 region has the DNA TGCAGCGTCCTCCGAGTAGCAAATGAGCAGTTCTTC. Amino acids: CSVLRVANEQFF.

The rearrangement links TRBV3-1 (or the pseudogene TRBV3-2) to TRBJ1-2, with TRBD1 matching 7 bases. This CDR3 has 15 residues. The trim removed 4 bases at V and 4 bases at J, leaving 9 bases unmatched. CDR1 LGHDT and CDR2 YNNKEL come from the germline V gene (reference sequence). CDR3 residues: CASSLRGRHAYGYTF. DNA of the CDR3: TGTGCCAGCAGCCTAAGGGGGCGTCACGCCTATGGCTACACCTTC.

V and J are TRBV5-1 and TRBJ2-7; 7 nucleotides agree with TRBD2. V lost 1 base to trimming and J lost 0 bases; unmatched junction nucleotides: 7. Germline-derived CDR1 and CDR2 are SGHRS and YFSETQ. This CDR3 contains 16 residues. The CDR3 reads CASSLSPLAASYEQYF. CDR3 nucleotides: TGCGCCAGCAGCTTGTCCCCTCTAGCGGCCTCCTACGAGCAGTACTTC.

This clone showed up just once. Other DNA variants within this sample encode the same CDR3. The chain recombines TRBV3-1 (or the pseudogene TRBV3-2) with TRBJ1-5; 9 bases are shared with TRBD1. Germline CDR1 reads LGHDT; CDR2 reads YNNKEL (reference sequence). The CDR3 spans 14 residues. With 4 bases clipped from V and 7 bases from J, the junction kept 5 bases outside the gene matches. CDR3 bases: TGTGCCAGCAGCCTGGGACAGGGCGGACAGCCCCAGCATTTT. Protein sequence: CASSLGQGGQPQHF.

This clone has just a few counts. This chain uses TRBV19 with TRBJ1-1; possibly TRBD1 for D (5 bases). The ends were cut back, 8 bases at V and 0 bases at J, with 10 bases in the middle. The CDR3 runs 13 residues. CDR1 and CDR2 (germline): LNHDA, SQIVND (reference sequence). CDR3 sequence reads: CASQDSLNTEAFF. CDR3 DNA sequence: TGTGCCAGTCAAGACAGTTTGAACACTGAAGCTTTCTTT.

CDR3: CASSLGQGAGELFF. The CDR3 region has the DNA TGTGCCAGCAGCTTGGGACAGGGGGCCGGGGAGCTGTTTTTT. The genes are TRBV5-4 and TRBJ2-2, with 9 bases lining up with TRBD1. Germline CDR1 and CDR2: SGHNT and YYREEE (reference sequence). V shed 0 bases and J 6 bases; nucleotides not matched to a gene: 0. The CDR3 totals 14 residues.

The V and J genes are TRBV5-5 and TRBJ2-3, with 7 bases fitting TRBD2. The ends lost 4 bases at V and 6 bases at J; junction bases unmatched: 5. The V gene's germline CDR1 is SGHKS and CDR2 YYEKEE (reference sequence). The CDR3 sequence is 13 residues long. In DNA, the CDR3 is TGTGCCAGCAGCCGCCAGGGAGGGGATACGCAGTATTTT. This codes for CASSRQGGDTQYF.

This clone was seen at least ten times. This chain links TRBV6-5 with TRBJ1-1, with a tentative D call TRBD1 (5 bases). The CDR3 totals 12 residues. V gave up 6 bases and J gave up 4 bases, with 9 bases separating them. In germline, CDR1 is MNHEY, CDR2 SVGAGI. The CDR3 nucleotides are TGTGCCAGCAGAAGACAGAGCACTGAAGCTTTCTTT. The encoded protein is CASRRQSTEAFF.

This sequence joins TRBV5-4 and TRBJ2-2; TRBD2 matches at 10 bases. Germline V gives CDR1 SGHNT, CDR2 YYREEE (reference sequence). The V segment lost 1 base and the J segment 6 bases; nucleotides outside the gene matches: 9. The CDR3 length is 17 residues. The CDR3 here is CASSLPASGSIPGELFF. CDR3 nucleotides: TGTGCCAGCAGCTTGCCTGCTAGCGGGAGTATTCCCGGGGAGCTGTTTTTT.